The rows below give T cell receptor beta chains drawn from one sample of a study of blood T cell repertoires in COVID-19. TCRdb's copy holds only in-frame clones and misses some; the assay was immunoSEQ multiplex PCR. Among about 330,000 clones listed, about 82% were seen once. Specimen: peripheral blood. These receptors were collected from a woman between 50 and 59 years old with acute or convalescent COVID-19. Both conserved end residues are part of each CDR3. The D gene is left open where the match is weak. Only part of the rows carry a size: once, few, many, or a class if the clone is expanded.

V gene	clone size	D gene	J gene	CDR3 DNA	CDR3 protein
TRBV28	.	TRBD1	TRBJ2-6	TGTGCCAGCAGTTTAGGGGCCAGGGGGTTCTCTGGGGCCAACGTCCTGACTTTC	CASSLGARGFSGANVLTF
TRBV9	.	.	TRBJ1-3	TGTGCCAGCAGCTTCCGGACACATGGAAACACCATATATTTT	CASSFRTHGNTIYF
TRBV6-1	.	TRBD1	TRBJ1-4	TGTGCCAGCAGTGAATTTGGACAGGGGAATGAAAAACTGTTTTTT	CASSEFGQGNEKLFF
TRBV5-4	once	TRBD1	TRBJ2-1	TGTGCCAGCAGCCGCGGACAGGGGGCCTACAATGAGCAGTTCTTC	CASSRGQGAYNEQFF
TRBV24-1	.	TRBD1	TRBJ1-5	TGTGCCACCAGTGACCATGACAGGGTCGGTCAGCCCCAGCATTTT	CATSDHDRVGQPQHF
TRBV19	.	TRBD1	TRBJ1-2	TGTGCCACCGTTTTTGCGAGACGGACAGGGACCTATGGCTACACCTTC	CATVFARRTGTYGYTF
TRBV5-1	.	.	TRBJ1-1	TGCGCCAGCAGCTTCCCGCAGGGTCCAACGTTGGGTGAAGCTTTCTTT	CASSFPQGPTLGEAFF
TRBV9	.	TRBD2	TRBJ2-5	TGTGCCAGCAGCGTAGGGGGCGGGAGGGCCCAAGAGACCCAGTACTTC	CASSVGGGRAQETQYF
TRBV7-2	.	TRBD2	TRBJ2-5	TGTGCCAGCAGCTCCGCCTCGGGTAGCGGGAAGGCCCAGTACTTC	CASSSASGSGKAQYF
TRBV27	.	.	TRBJ1-5	TGTGCCAGCAGTCAAAGACACGTTGCTGGCAATCAGCCCCAGCATTTT	CASSQRHVAGNQPQHF
TRBV7-3	once	TRBD1	TRBJ1-5	TGTGCCAGCAGCTTGGACAGGGGACAGCCCCAGCATTTT	CASSLDRGQPQHF
TRBV21-1	.	.	TRBJ1-6	TGTGCCAGCAGCAAAGGCCGGGACAGAGGTAACTATAATTCACCCCTCCACTTT	CASSKGRDRGNYNSPLHF
TRBV29-1	.	TRBD2	TRBJ2-3	TGCAGCGTTGAAACTAGCGGCGTCACAGATACGCAGTATTTT	CSVETSGVTDTQYF
TRBV4-1	.	TRBD2	TRBJ2-1	TGCGCCAGCAGCCAAGATCCCGGACTAGCGGGAGTTCCCTACAATGAGCAGTTCTTC	CASSQDPGLAGVPYNEQFF
TRBV18	.	.	TRBJ2-5	TGTGCCAGCTCACGGACCGGCCTTACGGGGGAGACCCAGTACTTC	CASSRTGLTGETQYF
TRBV15	.	TRBD1	TRBJ1-1	TGTGCCACCAGCAGGGACAGGGGGAGCACTGAAGCTTTCTTT	CATSRDRGSTEAFF
TRBV5-8	.	TRBD1	TRBJ1-4	TGTGCCAGCAGAAAGAATCCGGGACAGACGATACAAAGTAATGAAAAACTGTTTTTT	CASRKNPGQTIQSNEKLFF
TRBV29-1	.	TRBD1	TRBJ2-1	TGCAGCGTGGGACAGGGGCTCTCCTACAATGAGCAGTTCTTC	CSVGQGLSYNEQFF
TRBV11-2	.	.	TRBJ2-3	TGTGCCAGCACCCCCCGCGGAGGGACAGATACGCAGTATTTT	CASTPRGGTDTQYF
TRBV2	.	.	TRBJ1-3	TGTGCCAGCAGGAGGGAGGGAGCTGGAAACACCATATATTTT	CASRREGAGNTIYF
TRBV6-5	.	TRBD2	TRBJ2-1	TGTGCCAGCAGTTACTACGATAGCGGGGGGTACAATGAGCAGTTCTTC	CASSYYDSGGYNEQFF
TRBV6-6	.	TRBD2	TRBJ2-7	TGTGCCAGCAGTTACCTTGGGGGGGGATACGAGCAGTACTTC	CASSYLGGGYEQYF
TRBV29-1	.	.	TRBJ1-4	TGCAGCGTTGAACAACGGGCGGGAGGCGAAAAACTGTTTTTT	CSVEQRAGGEKLFF
TRBV7-9	.	.	TRBJ2-5	TGTGCCAGCAGCTTTTCCGGGAAAGAGACCCAGTACTTC	CASSFSGKETQYF
TRBV18	few	TRBD1	TRBJ1-1	TGTGCCAGCTCGCGGACAGGGGGCGCCTTAACTGAAGCTTTCTTT	CASSRTGGALTEAFF
TRBV10-3	.	.	TRBJ1-2	TGTGCCATCATCAAAGACCGGGACACCGTTGGCTACACCTTC	CAIIKDRDTVGYTF
TRBV27	.	TRBD2	TRBJ2-1	TGTGCCAGCAGTTCCATACTAGCGGGAGGAGGTTATGAGCAGTTCTTC	CASSSILAGGGYEQFF
TRBV12-3/TRBV12-4	.	.	TRBJ1-4	TGTGCCAGCATGGGGCTTGGGGAAAAACTGTTTTTT	CASMGLGEKLFF
TRBV7-9	.	TRBD2	TRBJ2-3	TGTGCCAGCAGATTAATAGCGGGCAGCACAGATACGCAGTATTTT	CASRLIAGSTDTQYF
TRBV11-3	once	TRBD1	TRBJ2-2	TGTGCCAGCAGTCGCAAGACAGGGTTGCCGAACACCGGGGAGCTGTTTTTT	CASSRKTGLPNTGELFF
TRBV7-2	.	TRBD1	TRBJ2-1	TGTGCCAGCAGCTTACAGGGGGACCCGTACAATGAGCAGTTCTTC	CASSLQGDPYNEQFF
TRBV6-5	.	.	TRBJ1-1	TGTGCCAGCAGTTACTCAGGCGGTCACGGTGTTGGGGCTTTCTTT	CASSYSGGHGVGAFF
TRBV27	.	.	TRBJ1-1	TGTGCCAGCAGTTTGGGGGGGAGCACTGAAGCTTTCTTT	CASSLGGSTEAFF